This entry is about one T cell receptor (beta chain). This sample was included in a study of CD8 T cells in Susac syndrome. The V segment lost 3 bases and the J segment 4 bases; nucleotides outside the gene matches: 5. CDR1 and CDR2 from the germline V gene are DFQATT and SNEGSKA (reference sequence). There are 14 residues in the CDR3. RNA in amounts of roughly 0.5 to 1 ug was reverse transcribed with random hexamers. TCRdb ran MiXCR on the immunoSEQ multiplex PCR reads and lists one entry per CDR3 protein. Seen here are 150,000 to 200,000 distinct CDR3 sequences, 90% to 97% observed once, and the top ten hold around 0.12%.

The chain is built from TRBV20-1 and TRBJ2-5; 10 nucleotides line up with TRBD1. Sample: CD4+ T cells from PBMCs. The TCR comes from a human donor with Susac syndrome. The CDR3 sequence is CSASTTGGRETQYF. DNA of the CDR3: TGCAGTGCTAGTACGACAGGGGGCCGAGAGACCCAGTACTTC.